The rows below give T cell receptor beta chains drawn from one sample of a study of human T cells and chemical hapten exposure. TCRdb used MiXCR to reprocess the RACE reads, holding one entry per CDR3 protein. The sample consists of some 80,000 distinct CDR3 sequences, under 14% of them appearing once. Here the sequenced sample was whole blood, taken in connection with sensitization to the hapten diphenylcyclopropenone (DPC). These receptors came from a man between 18 and 35 years old with alopecia areata. Some clones in this sample may be carry-over from other donors' samples. Both conserved end residues are part of each CDR3. The D gene is left open where the match is weak.

V gene: TRBV20-1; D gene: NA; CDR3 protein: CSARGILGQDSPLHF
V gene: TRBV20-1; D gene: NA; CDR3 protein: CSARRGKGQETQYF
V gene: TRBV7-9; D gene: NA; CDR3 protein: CASSRPGLDYEQYF
V gene: TRBV4-1; D gene: TRBD1; CDR3 protein: CASSHNLRTGSYGYTF
V gene: TRBV29-1; D gene: NA; CDR3 protein: CSVEDRVGTGNTGELFF
V gene: TRBV7-2; D gene: TRBD1; CDR3 protein: CASSPDRAAYGYTF
V gene: TRBV6-2/TRBV6-3; D gene: NA; CDR3 protein: CASSYPLRVSYNEQFF
V gene: TRBV11-2; D gene: NA; CDR3 protein: CASSWDRDQPQHF
V gene: TRBV25-1; D gene: NA; CDR3 protein: CASSEFEALPSPLHF
V gene: TRBV20-1; D gene: TRBD1; CDR3 protein: CSASPTPGQVAINYGYTF
V gene: TRBV7-7; D gene: NA; CDR3 protein: CASSLGASSSGANVLTF
V gene: TRBV12-3/TRBV12-4; D gene: TRBD2; CDR3 protein: CASSLWTSLTSTDTQYF
V gene: TRBV7-3; D gene: NA; CDR3 protein: CASSLKGEPDTQYF
V gene: TRBV12-5; D gene: TRBD2; CDR3 protein: CASGLVEAGTTDEQFF
V gene: TRBV7-4; D gene: TRBD1; CDR3 protein: CASSLGTGTDYGYTF
V gene: TRBV11-2; D gene: TRBD2; CDR3 protein: CASSYLAGLGPLEFF
V gene: TRBV27; D gene: TRBD1; CDR3 protein: CASRPTGDIWVLLQETQYF
V gene: TRBV9; D gene: NA; CDR3 protein: CASSREAVSTDTQYF
V gene: TRBV5-5; D gene: NA; CDR3 protein: CASSLSVMNTEAFF
V gene: TRBV6-5; D gene: NA; CDR3 protein: CASNELGGNYGYTF
V gene: TRBV20-1; D gene: NA; CDR3 protein: CSARQDYSNQPQHF
V gene: TRBV6-2/TRBV6-3; D gene: NA; CDR3 protein: CASSYLGVSSNQPQHF
V gene: TRBV12-3/TRBV12-4; D gene: TRBD1; CDR3 protein: CASSDTGGSYNEQFF
V gene: TRBV12-3/TRBV12-4; D gene: NA; CDR3 protein: CASSSQGNTIYF
V gene: TRBV3-1; D gene: NA; CDR3 protein: CASSQDTESYEQYF
V gene: TRBV4-1; D gene: NA; CDR3 protein: CASSQDRATLQETQYF
V gene: TRBV20-1; D gene: NA; CDR3 protein: CSAMREQTYQETQYF
V gene: TRBV7-6; D gene: TRBD2; CDR3 protein: CASSLSGGFPPYEQYF
V gene: TRBV7-9; D gene: TRBD1; CDR3 protein: CASSRNRGTDTQYF
V gene: TRBV19; D gene: NA; CDR3 protein: CASSTSSYNEQFF
V gene: TRBV6-6; D gene: TRBD1; CDR3 protein: CASRVTGDGQETQYF
V gene: TRBV12-3/TRBV12-4; D gene: NA; CDR3 protein: CASRRTDTQYF
V gene: TRBV7-2; D gene: TRBD2; CDR3 protein: CASSWGTSGGTDTQYF
V gene: TRBV24-1; D gene: NA; CDR3 protein: CATSDTGTEAFF
V gene: TRBV7-9; D gene: NA; CDR3 protein: CASSQQVEDYTF
V gene: TRBV10-3; D gene: TRBD1; CDR3 protein: CAILGQGPGELFF
V gene: TRBV3-1; D gene: NA; CDR3 protein: CASSLAHGNTEAFF
V gene: TRBV20-1; D gene: NA; CDR3 protein: CTGERNNEQFF
V gene: TRBV7-2; D gene: NA; CDR3 protein: CASSLMGAGETQYF
V gene: TRBV7-6; D gene: NA; CDR3 protein: CASSTPLTRGAGELFF
V gene: TRBV7-7; D gene: NA; CDR3 protein: CASSSNSMSSYNEQFF
V gene: TRBV28; D gene: NA; CDR3 protein: CASSPAGNTGELFF
V gene: TRBV12-3/TRBV12-4; D gene: TRBD1; CDR3 protein: CASSAPTGVDEKLFF
V gene: TRBV5-1; D gene: TRBD2; CDR3 protein: CASPGLAVGDTQYF
V gene: TRBV7-2; D gene: NA; CDR3 protein: CASSNYSGSGYTF
V gene: TRBV4-1; D gene: TRBD1; CDR3 protein: CASSLRRQGDNYGYTF
V gene: TRBV19; D gene: NA; CDR3 protein: CASSIKFEAFF
V gene: TRBV20-1; D gene: TRBD2; CDR3 protein: CSASLASGGADTQYF
V gene: TRBV7-2; D gene: NA; CDR3 protein: CASSSGRAKVNQPQHF
V gene: TRBV12-5; D gene: NA; CDR3 protein: CASGLLGQSNQPQHF